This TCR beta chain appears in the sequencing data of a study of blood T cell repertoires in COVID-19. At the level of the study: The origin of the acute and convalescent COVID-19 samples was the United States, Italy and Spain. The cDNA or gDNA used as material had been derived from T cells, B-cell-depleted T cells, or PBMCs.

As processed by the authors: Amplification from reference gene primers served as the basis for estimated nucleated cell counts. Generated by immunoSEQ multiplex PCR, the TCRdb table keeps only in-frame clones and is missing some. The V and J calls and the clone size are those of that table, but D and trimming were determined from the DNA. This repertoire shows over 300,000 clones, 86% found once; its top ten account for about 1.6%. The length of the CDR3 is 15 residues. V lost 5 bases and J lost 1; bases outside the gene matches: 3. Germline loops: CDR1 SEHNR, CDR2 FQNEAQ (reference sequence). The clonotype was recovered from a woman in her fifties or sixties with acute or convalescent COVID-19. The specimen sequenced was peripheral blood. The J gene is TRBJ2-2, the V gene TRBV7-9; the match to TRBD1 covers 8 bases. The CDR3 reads CASSLGTGNTGELFF. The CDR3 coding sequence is TGTGCCAGCAGCCTAGGGACAGGGAACACCGGGGAGCTGTTTTTT.